The 8 T cell receptor beta chains presented below share a single source sample, sequenced in a study of blood T cell repertoires in COVID-19. Generated by immunoSEQ multiplex PCR, the TCRdb table keeps only in-frame clones and is missing some. The sample contains roughly 250,000 clones, around 86% of which appear only once. Sequencing was carried out using peripheral blood. The source is a woman aged 55-70 years with active or convalescent COVID-19.

V is TRBV5-6 and J is TRBJ1-3, with unresolved D. The V gene lost 2 bases and the J gene lost 0 bases, with 3 bases spanning the gap. This CDR3 contains 13 residues. Per the germline V gene, CDR1 is SGHDT and CDR2 is YYEEEE. The CDR3 loop reads CASSFSSGNTIYF. CDR3 nucleotide sequence: TGTGCCAGCAGCTTCTCCTCTGGAAACACCATATATTTT.

The chain recombines TRBV7-7 with TRBJ2-5; the D is unclear. Germline assignment: CDR1 SSHAT and CDR2 FNYEAQ (reference sequence). This CDR3 comprises 14 residues. V was clipped by 2 bases and J by 5 bases, with 12 bases between them. The CDR3, as DNA: TGTGCCAGCAGCTTACTCGGAGTGGAGGAGACCCAGTACTTC. Amino acid sequence: CASSLLGVEETQYF.

This chain connects TRBV19 to TRBJ1-2, with a weak D call TRBD1 (6 bases). The V gene lost 3 bases and the J gene lost 3 bases, with 11 bases spanning the gap. The CDR3 runs 14 residues. Germline V gene data show CDR1 as LNHDA and CDR2 as SQIVND (reference sequence). The CDR3 nucleotides read TGTGCCAGTAGTATTTGGGACAAGGACTATGGCTACACCTTC. This translates into CASSIWDKDYGYTF.

The rearrangement joins TRBV10-3 to TRBJ2-1; 8 nucleotides line up with TRBD1. Trimming took 7 bases from V and 7 from J; bases not matched to a gene: 6. CDR1 and CDR2 from the germline V gene are ENHRY and SYGVKD. The CDR3 loop spans 13 amino acids. The CDR3: CAITTDRVNEQFF. The CDR3 DNA follows: TGTGCCATCACCACGGACAGGGTAAATGAGCAGTTCTTC.

V usage is TRBV3-1 (or the pseudogene TRBV3-2) and J usage is TRBJ1-5; a possible D gene is TRBD1 (5 bases). Germline V gene data show CDR1 as LGHDT and CDR2 as YNNKEL (reference sequence). This CDR3 is built from 16 residues. V lost 1 base and J lost 0, with 10 bases in between. As DNA, the CDR3 is TGTGCCAGCAGCCAAGCGCGCGGGACTAGCAATCAGCCCCAGCATTTT. Its protein is CASSQARGTSNQPQHF.

The CDR3 sequence is CASSPQRAGAQETQYF. The CDR3 DNA is TGTGCCAGCAGCCCCCAACGAGCGGGGGCCCAAGAGACCCAGTACTTC. V is TRBV3-1 (or the pseudogene TRBV3-2) and J is TRBJ2-5, with 8 bases identical to TRBD2. V lost 4 bases and J lost 1; bases outside the gene matches: 8. This CDR3 region has 16 residues. Germline V gene lookup returns CDR1 LGHDT and CDR2 YNNKEL (reference sequence).

The V call is TRBV2, the J call TRBJ2-6, with D possibly being TRBD2 (7 bases). The CDR3 has 16 amino acids. Germline V gene sequence: CDR1 SNHLY, CDR2 FYNNEI. V gave up 8 bases and J gave up 0 bases, with 14 bases separating them. DNA of the CDR3: TGTGCCAGCGAGGCGGGGGCCCTCTCTGGGGCCAACGTCCTGACTTTC. It translates to CASEAGALSGANVLTF.

This sequence joins TRBV27 and TRBJ1-2; 7 bases line up with TRBD1. V lost 1 base and J lost 5; bases outside the gene matches: 7. CDR1 is MNHEY and CDR2 is SMNVEV in the germline V gene (reference sequence). CDR3 size: 15 residues. The CDR3 DNA is TGTGCCAGCAGTTTATTAGGGGGCCGTGGGTATGGCTACACCTTC. Residues: CASSLLGGRGYGYTF.